The present TCR beta chain was sequenced within a study of cytomegalovirus exposure and HLA in healthy donors. Study-wide points: There were several of the most significant clusters that appeared linked to common viral pathogens in a later analysis.

The study ran its PCR with 60 Vbeta and 13 Jbeta primers. Some clones are missing from TCRdb's copy, which holds only in-frame ones; the method was immunoSEQ multiplex PCR. Found here are 200,000 or so clones, about three quarters of them singletons; the top ten hold about 1.8%. The CDR3 spans 15 residues. Germline V CDR1 and CDR2: MGHRA, YSYEKL. With 0 bases removed from V and 2 bases from J, the gap between germline ends came to 11 bases. Regarding this clone: Its specificity is unknown.

The chain has TRBV4-1 and TRBJ2-7, with D tentatively TRBD1 (5 bases). Material: PBMCs. The receptor was derived from a man younger than 35 in good health and CMV-seronegative. CDR3 sequence: CASSQDWGAPYEQYF. The CDR3, as DNA: TGCGCCAGCAGCCAAGATTGGGGCGCGCCCTACGAGCAGTACTTC.